This T cell receptor (beta chain) emerged from a study of T cells after yellow fever vaccination. This clonotype was counted between two and nine times. Its antigen remains unknown. CDR1 is SGHAT, CDR2 FQNNGV, per germline. Germline trimming cut 0 bases from V and 1 base from J; bases unmatched to any gene: 4. The CDR3 sequence is 16 residues long. In TCRdb, the 5' RACE reads were re-called with MiXCR into one record per CDR3 protein. The sample has 160,000 or so distinct CDR3 sequences, around 7.3% seen once; the top ten hold more than 2%. Study results and limitations: After the booster, approximately 95% of CD4 and about 90% of CD8 primary-response clones were re-detected. A faster peak, day 5 versus 15, was reached by the weaker secondary response.

The receptor comes from a man aged 18 to 29 who received the YFV17D yellow fever vaccine. V usage is TRBV11-2 and J usage is TRBJ2-5, with 8 bases identical to TRBD1. The material was CD4+ T cells sorted from PBMCs, obtained 4 to 5 days after the first yellow fever vaccination. CDR3 residues: CASSLDGGQGQETQYF. For the CDR3, the DNA is TGTGCCAGCAGCTTAGATGGCGGACAGGGCCAAGAGACCCAGTACTTC.